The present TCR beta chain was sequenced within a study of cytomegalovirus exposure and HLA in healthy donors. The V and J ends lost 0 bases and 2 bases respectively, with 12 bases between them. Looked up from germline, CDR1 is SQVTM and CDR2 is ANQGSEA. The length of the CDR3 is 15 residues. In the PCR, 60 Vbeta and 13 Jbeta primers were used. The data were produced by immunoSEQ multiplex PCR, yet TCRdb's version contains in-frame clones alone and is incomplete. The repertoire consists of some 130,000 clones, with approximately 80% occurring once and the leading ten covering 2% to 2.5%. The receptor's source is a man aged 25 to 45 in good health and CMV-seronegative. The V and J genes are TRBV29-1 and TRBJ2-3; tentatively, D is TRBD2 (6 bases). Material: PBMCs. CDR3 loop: CSVEEQMGLTDTQYF. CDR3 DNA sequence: TGCAGCGTTGAAGAACAGATGGGACTCACAGATACGCAGTATTTT.